This T cell receptor (beta chain) was observed in a study of shared clonotypes between healthy human individuals. Study observations and caveats: Naive subsets tended to show greater estimated richness than memory subsets. When compared with the clonotypes that were shared by all four sorted-subset donors, the non-shared clonotypes turned out to have lower generation probabilities.

Nashville, Tennessee was home to all donors, each a Caucasian adult. Clones were sequenced by immunoSEQ multiplex PCR, and TCRdb holds only the in-frame ones, with some missing. The table lists 1.6 million or so clones, around 97% of them singletons. Germline loops: CDR1 KGHSH, CDR2 LQKENI. The CDR3 is 12 amino acids. The V gene lost 2 bases and the J gene lost 8 bases, with 9 bases spanning the gap. Comment on this clone: The antigen is undetermined.

The chain links TRBV18 to TRBJ1-2; D not resolved. This sequence was found in a man aged 30 to 45 in good health. The sequenced material came from naive CD4+ T cells sorted from blood. Documented subset: CD45RA+ positively selected. The CDR3 DNA reads TGTGCCAGCTCACCAGCGGCTCAAGGCTACACCTTC. This translates into CASSPAAQGYTF.